These 2 T cell receptor beta chains originate from one sample sequenced in a study of cytomegalovirus exposure and HLA in healthy donors. A multiplex PCR was run with 60 Vbeta primers and 13 Jbeta primers. The repertoire was sequenced with immunoSEQ multiplex PCR; TCRdb's copy has only in-frame clones and lacks some. The sample consists of some 190,000 clones, over 70% of them appearing once. The specimen was PBMCs. Receptor source: a man between 40 and 49 years old in good health and CMV-seropositive.

This chain links TRBV2 with TRBJ1-2; 8 positions agree with TRBD1. This CDR3 region has 16 residues. Germline V gene sequence: CDR1 SNHLY, CDR2 FYNNEI. The V and J ends lost 5 bases and 2 bases, in that order; junction bases with no gene match: 10. DNA for the CDR3: TGTGCCAGCAGTTTCTTCCCGGACAGGGAGAACTATGGCTACACCTTC. This sequence encodes CASSFFPDRENYGYTF.

The CDR3 DNA follows: TGTGCCAGCAGCCAAGCGGGAGGGTCCTACGAGCAGTACTTC. This translates into CASSQAGGSYEQYF. V usage is TRBV28 and J usage is TRBJ2-7; 10 nucleotides match TRBD2. The CDR3 is 14 amino acids. V trimming: 6 bases; J trimming: 1 base; junction bases outside the gene matches: 3. Looked up from germline, CDR1 is MDHEN and CDR2 is SYDVKM.